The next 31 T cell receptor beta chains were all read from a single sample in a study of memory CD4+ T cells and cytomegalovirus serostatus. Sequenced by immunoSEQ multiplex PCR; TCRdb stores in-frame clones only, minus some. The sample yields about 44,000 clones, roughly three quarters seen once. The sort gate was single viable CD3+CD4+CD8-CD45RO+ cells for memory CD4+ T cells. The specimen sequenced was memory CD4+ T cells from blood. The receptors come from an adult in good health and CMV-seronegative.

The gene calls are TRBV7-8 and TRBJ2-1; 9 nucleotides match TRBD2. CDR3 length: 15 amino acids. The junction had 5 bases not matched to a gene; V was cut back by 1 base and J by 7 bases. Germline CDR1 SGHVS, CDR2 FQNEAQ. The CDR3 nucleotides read TGTGCCAGCAGCTTAGGTCTTAGCGGGAGTAATGAGCAGTTCTTC. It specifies CASSLGLSGSNEQFF. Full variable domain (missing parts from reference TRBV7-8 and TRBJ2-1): GAGVSQSPRYKVAKRGQDVALRCDPISGHVSLFWYQQALGQGPEFLTYFQNEAQLDKSGLPSDRFFAERPEGSVSTLKIQRTQQEDSAVYLCASSLGLSGSNEQFFGPGTRLTVL.

The CDR3 sequence is CASSWSPGRSYGYTF. Written as DNA, the CDR3 is TGTGCCAGCAGCTGGTCGCCGGGACGGTCATATGGCTACACCTTC. The rearrangement links TRBV7-2 to TRBJ1-2, with D possibly matching TRBD1 (5 bases). Trimming left V 4 bases short and J 5 bases short, with 17 bases between. This CDR3 has 15 residues. Germline V CDR1 and CDR2: SGHTA, FQGNSA.

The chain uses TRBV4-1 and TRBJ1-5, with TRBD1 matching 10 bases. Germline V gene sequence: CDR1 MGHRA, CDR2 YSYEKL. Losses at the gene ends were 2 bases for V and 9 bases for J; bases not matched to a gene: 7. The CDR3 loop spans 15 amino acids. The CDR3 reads CASSQPGTGEAPQHF. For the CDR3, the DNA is TGCGCCAGCAGCCAACCCGGGACAGGGGAAGCGCCCCAGCATTTT.

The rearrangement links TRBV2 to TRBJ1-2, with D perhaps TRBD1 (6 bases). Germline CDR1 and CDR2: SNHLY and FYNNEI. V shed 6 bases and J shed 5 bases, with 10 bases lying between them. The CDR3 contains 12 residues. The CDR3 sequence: CASSNQGYGYTF. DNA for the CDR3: TGTGCCAGCAGCAATCAGGGGTATGGCTACACCTTC.

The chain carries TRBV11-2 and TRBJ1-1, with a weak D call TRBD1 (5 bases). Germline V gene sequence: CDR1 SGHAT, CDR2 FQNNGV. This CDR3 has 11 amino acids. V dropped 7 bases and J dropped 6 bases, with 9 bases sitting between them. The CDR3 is CASKGYAEAFF. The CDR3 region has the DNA TGTGCCAGCAAGGGGTACGCTGAAGCTTTCTTT. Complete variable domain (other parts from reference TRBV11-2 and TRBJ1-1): EAGVAQSPRYKIIEKRQSVAFWCNPISGHATLYWYQQILGQGPKLLIQFQNNGVVDDSQLPKDRFSAERLKGVDSTLKIQPAKLEDSAVYLCASKGYAEAFFGQGTRLTVV.

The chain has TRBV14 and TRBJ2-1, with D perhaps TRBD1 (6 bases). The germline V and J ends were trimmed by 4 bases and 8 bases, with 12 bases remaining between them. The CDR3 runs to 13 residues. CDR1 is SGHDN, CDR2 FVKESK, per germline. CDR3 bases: TGTGCCAGCAGCCGGGACATGGGCCATGAGCAGTTCTTC. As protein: CASSRDMGHEQFF.

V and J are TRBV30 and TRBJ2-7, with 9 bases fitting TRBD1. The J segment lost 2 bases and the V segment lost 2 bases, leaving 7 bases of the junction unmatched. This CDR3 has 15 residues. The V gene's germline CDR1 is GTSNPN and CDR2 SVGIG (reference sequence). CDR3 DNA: TGTGCCTGGAGTCACGGGGGACAGGGTACCTACGAGCAGTACTTC. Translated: CAWSHGGQGTYEQYF.

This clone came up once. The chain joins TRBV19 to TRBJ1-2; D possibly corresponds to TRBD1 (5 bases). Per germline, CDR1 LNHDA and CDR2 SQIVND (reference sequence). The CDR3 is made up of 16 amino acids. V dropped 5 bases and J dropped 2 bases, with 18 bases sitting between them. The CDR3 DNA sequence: TGTGCCAGTAGTCTCCGAACAGGAAAGTACAACTATGGCTACACCTTC. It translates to CASSLRTGKYNYGYTF.

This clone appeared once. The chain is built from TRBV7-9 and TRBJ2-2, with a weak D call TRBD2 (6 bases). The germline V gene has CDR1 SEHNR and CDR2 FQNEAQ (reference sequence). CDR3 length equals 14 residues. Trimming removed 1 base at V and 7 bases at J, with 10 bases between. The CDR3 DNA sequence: TGTGCCAGCAGCTTAGGGGGGACTTACGGGGAGCTGTTTTTT. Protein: CASSLGGTYGELFF. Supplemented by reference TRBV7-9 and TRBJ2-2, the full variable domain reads DTGVSQNPRHKITKRGQNVTFRCDPISEHNRLYWYRQTLGQGPEFLTYFQNEAQLEKSRLLSDRFSAERPKGSFSTLEIQRTEQGDSAMYLCASSLGGTYGELFFGEGSRLTVL.

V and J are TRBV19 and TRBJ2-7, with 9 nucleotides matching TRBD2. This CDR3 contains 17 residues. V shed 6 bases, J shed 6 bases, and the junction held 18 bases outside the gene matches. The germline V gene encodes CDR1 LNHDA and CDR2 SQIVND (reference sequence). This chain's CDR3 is CASRVAGETLRGGEQYF. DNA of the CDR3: TGTGCCAGTAGAGTAGCGGGGGAGACCCTGAGGGGCGGCGAGCAGTACTTC. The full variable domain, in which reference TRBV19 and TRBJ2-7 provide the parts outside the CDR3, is DGGITQSPKYLFRKEGQNVTLSCEQNLNHDAMYWYRQDPGQGLRLIYYSQIVNDFQKGDIAEGYSVSREKKESFPLTVTSAQKNPTAFYLCASRVAGETLRGGEQYFGPGTRLTVT.

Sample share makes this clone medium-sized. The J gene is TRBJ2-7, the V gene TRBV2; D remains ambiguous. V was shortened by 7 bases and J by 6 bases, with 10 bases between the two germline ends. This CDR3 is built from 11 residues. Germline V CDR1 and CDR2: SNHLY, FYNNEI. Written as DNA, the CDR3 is TGTGCCAGCAATGGCCTCAGCGAGCAGTACTTC. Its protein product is CASNGLSEQYF. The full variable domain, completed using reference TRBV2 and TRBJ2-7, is EPEVTQTPSHQVTQMGQEVILRCVPISNHLYFYWYRQILGQKVEFLVSFYNNEISEKSEIFDDQFSVERPDGSNFTLKIRSTKLEDSAMYFCASNGLSEQYFGPGTRLTVT.

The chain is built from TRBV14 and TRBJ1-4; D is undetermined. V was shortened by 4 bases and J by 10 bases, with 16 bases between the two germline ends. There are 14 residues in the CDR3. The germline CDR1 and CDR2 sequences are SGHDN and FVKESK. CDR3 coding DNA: TGTGCCAGCAGCCCCTGGGCTACGTGGGGAAAACTGTTTTTT. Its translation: CASSPWATWGKLFF.

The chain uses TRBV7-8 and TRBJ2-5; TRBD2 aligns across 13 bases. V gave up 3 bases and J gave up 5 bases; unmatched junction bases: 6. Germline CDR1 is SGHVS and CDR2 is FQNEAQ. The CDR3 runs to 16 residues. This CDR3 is CASSFTSGRAAETQYF. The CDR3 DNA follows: TGTGCCAGCAGCTTTACTAGCGGGAGGGCCGCCGAGACCCAGTACTTC.

The CDR3 sequence: CASSLGSLATSTDTQYF. Here the CDR3 DNA reads TGCGCCAGCAGCTTGGGGTCGTTAGCGACTAGCACAGATACGCAGTATTTT. The chain uses TRBV5-1 and TRBJ2-3, with D possibly TRBD2 on 5 matching bases. Trimming removed 0 bases at V and 0 bases at J, with 14 bases between. CDR1 SGHRS and CDR2 YFSETQ come from the germline V gene. The CDR3 covers 17 residues.

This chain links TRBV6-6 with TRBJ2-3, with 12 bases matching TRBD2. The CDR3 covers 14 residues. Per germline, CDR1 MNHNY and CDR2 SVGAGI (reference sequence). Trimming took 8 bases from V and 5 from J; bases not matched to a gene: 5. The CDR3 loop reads CASRAGLAGDTQYF. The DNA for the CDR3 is TGTGCCAGCCGGGCGGGACTAGCGGGAGATACGCAGTATTTT.

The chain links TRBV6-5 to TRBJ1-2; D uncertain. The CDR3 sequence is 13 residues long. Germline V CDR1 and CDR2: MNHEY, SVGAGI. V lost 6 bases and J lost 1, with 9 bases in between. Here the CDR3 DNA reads TGTGCCAGCAGCTTAAGGAATAACTATGGCTACACCTTC. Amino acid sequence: CASSLRNNYGYTF.

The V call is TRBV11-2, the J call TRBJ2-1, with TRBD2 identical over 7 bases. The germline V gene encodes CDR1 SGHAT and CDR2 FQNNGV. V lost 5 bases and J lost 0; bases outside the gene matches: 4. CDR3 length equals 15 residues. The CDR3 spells CASSTRLASYNEQFF. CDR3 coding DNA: TGTGCCAGCAGCACTAGACTAGCCTCCTACAATGAGCAGTTCTTC.

The DNA of the CDR3 is TGTGCCAGCGGACAGGGGATGAGAACTGAAGCTTTCTTT. This translates into CASGQGMRTEAFF. The chain couples TRBV2 to TRBJ1-1, with 9 bases lining up with TRBD1. V was clipped by 8 bases and J by 5 bases; unmatched bases: 6. The CDR3 is made up of 13 amino acids. Germline loops: CDR1 SNHLY, CDR2 FYNNEI.

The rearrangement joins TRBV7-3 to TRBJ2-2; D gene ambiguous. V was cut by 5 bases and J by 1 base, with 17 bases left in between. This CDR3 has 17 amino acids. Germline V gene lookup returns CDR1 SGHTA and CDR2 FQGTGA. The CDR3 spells CASSPHEPRRNTGELFF. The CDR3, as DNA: TGTGCCAGCAGCCCCCACGAGCCGCGCAGGAACACCGGGGAGCTGTTTTTT. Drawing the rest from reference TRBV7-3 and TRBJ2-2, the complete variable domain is GAGVSQTPSNKVTEKGKYVELRCDPISGHTALYWYRQSLGQGPEFLIYFQGTGAADDSGLPNDRFFAVRPEGSVSTLKIQRTERGDSAVYLCASSPHEPRRNTGELFFGEGSRLTVL.

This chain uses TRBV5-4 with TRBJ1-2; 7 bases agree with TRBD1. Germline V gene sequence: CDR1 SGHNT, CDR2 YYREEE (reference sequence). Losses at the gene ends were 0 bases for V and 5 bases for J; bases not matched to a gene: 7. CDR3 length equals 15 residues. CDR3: CASSLGDQGGYGYTF. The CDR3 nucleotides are TGTGCCAGCAGCTTGGGTGACCAGGGGGGGTATGGCTACACCTTC.

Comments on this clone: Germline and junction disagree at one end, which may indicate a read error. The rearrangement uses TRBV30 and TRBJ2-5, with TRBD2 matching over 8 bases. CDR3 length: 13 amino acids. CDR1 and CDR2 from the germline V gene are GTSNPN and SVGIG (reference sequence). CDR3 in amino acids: CAWRTTSGEAQYF. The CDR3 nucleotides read TGTGCCTGGAGAACAACTAGCGGAGAGGCCCAGTACTTC.

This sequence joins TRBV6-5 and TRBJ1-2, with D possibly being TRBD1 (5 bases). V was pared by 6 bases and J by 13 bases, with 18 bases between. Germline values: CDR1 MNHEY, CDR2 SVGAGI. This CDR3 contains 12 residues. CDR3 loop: CASRNGADQLTF. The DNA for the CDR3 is TGTGCCAGCAGAAACGGGGCGGACCAGCTCACCTTC.

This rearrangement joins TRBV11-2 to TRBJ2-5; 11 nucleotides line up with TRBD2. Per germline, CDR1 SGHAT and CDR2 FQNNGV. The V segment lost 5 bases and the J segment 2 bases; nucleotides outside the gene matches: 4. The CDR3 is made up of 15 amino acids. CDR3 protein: CASSQGLAGQETQYF. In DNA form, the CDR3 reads TGTGCCAGCAGCCAAGGACTAGCGGGTCAAGAGACCCAGTACTTC.

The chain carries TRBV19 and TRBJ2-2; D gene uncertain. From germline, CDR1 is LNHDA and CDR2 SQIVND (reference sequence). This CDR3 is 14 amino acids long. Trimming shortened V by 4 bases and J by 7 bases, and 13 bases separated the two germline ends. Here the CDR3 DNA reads TGTGCCAGTAGTACACAGTTTGGGGTCGGGGAGCTGTTTTTT. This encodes CASSTQFGVGELFF.

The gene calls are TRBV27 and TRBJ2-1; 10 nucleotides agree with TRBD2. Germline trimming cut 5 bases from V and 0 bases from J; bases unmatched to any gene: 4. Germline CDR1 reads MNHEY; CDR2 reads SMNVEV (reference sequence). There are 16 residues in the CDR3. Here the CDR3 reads CASSPRTSGSYNEQFF. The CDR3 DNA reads TGTGCCAGCAGTCCGAGGACTAGCGGCTCCTACAATGAGCAGTTCTTC.

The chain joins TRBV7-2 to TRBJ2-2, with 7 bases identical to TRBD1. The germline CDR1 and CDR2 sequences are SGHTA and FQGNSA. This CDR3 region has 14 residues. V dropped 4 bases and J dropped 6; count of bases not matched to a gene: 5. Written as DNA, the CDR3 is TGTGCCAGCAGCTCACAGGGGTCCCCCGGGGAGCTGTTTTTT. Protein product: CASSSQGSPGELFF.

CDR3 sequence (DNA): TGTGCCAGCAAACAAGGAGCGGTAGCTAACTATGGCTACACCTTC. It translates to CASKQGAVANYGYTF. The chain uses TRBV27 and TRBJ1-2; no clear D. V lost 7 bases and J lost 0, with 15 bases in between. CDR1 and CDR2 (germline): MNHEY, SMNVEV (reference sequence). CDR3 length: 15 amino acids.

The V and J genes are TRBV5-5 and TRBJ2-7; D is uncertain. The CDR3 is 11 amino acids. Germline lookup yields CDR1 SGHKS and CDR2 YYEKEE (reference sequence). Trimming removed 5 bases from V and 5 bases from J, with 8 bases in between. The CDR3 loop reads CASSRMDEQYF. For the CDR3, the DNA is TGTGCCAGCAGTAGGATGGACGAGCAGTACTTC.

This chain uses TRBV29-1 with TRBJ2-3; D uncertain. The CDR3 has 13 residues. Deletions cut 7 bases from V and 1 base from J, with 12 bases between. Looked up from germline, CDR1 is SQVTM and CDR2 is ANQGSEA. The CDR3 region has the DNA TGCAGCGGGCGGCGTGCCGGCACAGATACGCAGTATTTT. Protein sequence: CSGRRAGTDTQYF.

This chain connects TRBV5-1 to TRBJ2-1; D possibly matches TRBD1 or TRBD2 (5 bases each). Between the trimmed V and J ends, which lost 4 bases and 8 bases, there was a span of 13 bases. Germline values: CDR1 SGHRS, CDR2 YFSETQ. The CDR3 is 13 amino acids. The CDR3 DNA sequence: TGCGCCAGCAGCGAGGGGAGTCTGCATGAGCAGTTCTTC. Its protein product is CASSEGSLHEQFF.

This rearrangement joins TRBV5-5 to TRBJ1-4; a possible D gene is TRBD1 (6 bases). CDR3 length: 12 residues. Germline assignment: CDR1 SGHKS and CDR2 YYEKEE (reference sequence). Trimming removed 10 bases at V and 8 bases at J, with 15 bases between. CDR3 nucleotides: TGTGCCTGGCTCGGGGGCCGGGAAAAACTGTTTTTT. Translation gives CAWLGGREKLFF.